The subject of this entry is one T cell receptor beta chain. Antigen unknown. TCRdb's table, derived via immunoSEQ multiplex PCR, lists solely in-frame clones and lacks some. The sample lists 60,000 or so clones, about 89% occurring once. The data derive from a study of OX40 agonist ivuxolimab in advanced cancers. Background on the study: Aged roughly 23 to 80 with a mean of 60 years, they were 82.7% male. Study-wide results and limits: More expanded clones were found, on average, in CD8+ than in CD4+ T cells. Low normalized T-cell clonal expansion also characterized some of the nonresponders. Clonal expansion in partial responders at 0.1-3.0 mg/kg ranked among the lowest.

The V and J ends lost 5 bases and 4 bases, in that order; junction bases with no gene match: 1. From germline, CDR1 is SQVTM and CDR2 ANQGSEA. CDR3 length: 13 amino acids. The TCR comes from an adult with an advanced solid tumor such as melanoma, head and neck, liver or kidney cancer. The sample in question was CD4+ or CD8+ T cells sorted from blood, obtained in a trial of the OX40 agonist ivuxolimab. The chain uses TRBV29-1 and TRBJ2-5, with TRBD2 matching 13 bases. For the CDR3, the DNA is TGCAGCGTTCGGACTAGCGGGGGAGAGACCCAGTACTTC. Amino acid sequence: CSVRTSGGETQYF.